This entry concerns a single TCR beta chain. The antigen is not known. This sample is drawn from a study of identical twins. Study results and limitations: A lower insertion count was a feature of abundant cord blood beta clonotypes, with no such feature in memory repertoires. Analyses of zero insertions could, in part, be confounded by invariant MAIT and iNKT cells.

CDR3 length: 18 amino acids. Germline values: CDR1 MGHRA, CDR2 YSYEKL. The junction had 10 bases not matched to a gene; V was cut back by 0 bases and J by 5 bases. cDNA carried unique molecular identifiers, and a universal primer site was added by template switching. TCRdb fed the 5' RACE reads into MiXCR, producing one record per CDR3 protein. The repertoire consists of approximately 490,000 distinct CDR3 sequences, with about 22% occurring once and the leading ten covering 0.48%. The sample was also linked to a second study, of yellow fever vaccine responses in identical twins.

What was sequenced was CD4+ T cells sorted from blood. This receptor was taken from a woman under 30 in good health. V is TRBV4-1 and J is TRBJ2-2; 9 nucleotides match TRBD2. CDR3 sequence: CASSQESGLAGRTGELFF. CDR3 nucleotides: TGCGCCAGCAGCCAAGAGAGTGGGCTAGCGGGACGGACCGGGGAGCTGTTTTTT.